The entry below describes one T cell receptor beta chain. Antigen unknown. This record comes from a study of T cells after yellow fever vaccination. Notes on the study in general: Post-booster samples contained most primary-vaccination clones (approximately 95% CD4, about 90% CD8). Bulk-population clonotypes that are abundant could appear as contaminants in FACS-sorted repertoires.

Template switching by 5'RACE produced TCR cDNA, adding a universal primer site and UMIs. A single record per CDR3 protein comes from TCRdb applying MiXCR to the 5' RACE reads. The sample records some 400,000 distinct CDR3 sequences, around 6.5% being singletons. The V gene's germline CDR1 is MNHEY and CDR2 SVGEGT. With 8 bases clipped from V and 6 bases from J, the junction kept 3 bases outside the gene matches. The length of the CDR3 is 12 residues. This receptor was taken from a man younger than 45 who received the YFV17D yellow fever vaccine. This chain joins TRBV6-2 or TRBV6-3 and TRBJ2-5, with TRBD1 identical over 10 bases. The input for sequencing was PBMCs, taken 5 days after the yellow fever booster vaccination. The CDR3 loop is CASEGQGQTQYF. The CDR3 bases are TGTGCCAGCGAGGGACAGGGGCAGACCCAGTACTTC.